The 10 T cell receptor beta chains below were found in one sample sequenced in a study of blood T cell repertoires in COVID-19. The protocol was immunoSEQ multiplex PCR, while the TCRdb copy is restricted to in-frame clones and leaves out a portion. The sample gives roughly 700,000 clones, over 80% of which show up once; 0.2% to 0.3% is in the top ten. Material: peripheral blood. These receptors were collected from a woman under 30 with acute or convalescent COVID-19.

This chain uses TRBV9 with TRBJ2-1; D unclear. The CDR3 loop spans 14 amino acids. The germline V and J ends were trimmed by 0 bases and 3 bases, with 7 bases remaining between them. The germline V gene encodes CDR1 SGDLS and CDR2 YYNGEE. The CDR3 DNA is TGTGCCAGCAGCGTAGAAGCACTCTACAATGAGCAGTTCTTC. Its translation: CASSVEALYNEQFF.

Here the CDR3 reads CASSPGMGSETQYF. As DNA, the CDR3 is TGTGCCAGCAGCCCCGGAATGGGCAGCGAGACCCAGTACTTC. The genes are TRBV11-2 and TRBJ2-5; D ambiguous. Trimming removed 5 bases from V and 5 bases from J, with 15 bases in between. There are 14 residues in the CDR3. Germline V lookup: CDR1 SGHAT, CDR2 FQNNGV.

The chain links TRBV10-1 to TRBJ2-1; 8 nucleotides line up with TRBD2. This CDR3 region has 14 residues. Trimming cost V 5 bases and J 4 bases; bases outside gene matches: 4. Germline CDR1 reads WNHNN; CDR2 reads SYGVQD (reference sequence). The CDR3 nucleotides are TGCGCCAGCAGTTCGCGGGGGGTATACAATGAGCAGTTCTTC. It encodes CASSSRGVYNEQFF.

The chain combines TRBV14 with TRBJ1-1; no firm D call. V lost 1 base, J lost 4 bases, and 10 bases lay in between. The CDR3 runs to 14 residues. Germline V gives CDR1 SGHDN, CDR2 FVKESK. CDR3 in amino acids: CASSQVWAVTEAFF. The CDR3 DNA reads as TGTGCCAGCAGCCAAGTATGGGCAGTCACTGAAGCTTTCTTT.

The chain has TRBV6-5 and TRBJ1-2, with D possibly TRBD1 on 6 matching bases. Germline values: CDR1 MNHEY, CDR2 SVGAGI. V was shortened by 4 bases and J by 3 bases, with 15 bases between the two germline ends. The CDR3 covers 15 residues. The chain's CDR3 is CASSFSRDTHYGYTF. DNA for the CDR3: TGTGCCAGCAGTTTCTCCCGGGACACGCACTATGGCTACACCTTC.

As for this clone: Other DNA sequences of this sample code for an identical CDR3. The chain uses TRBV18 and TRBJ2-7, with 8 positions matching TRBD1. The ends lost 3 bases at V and 3 bases at J; junction bases unmatched: 4. The CDR3 extends over 14 amino acids. The germline gives CDR1 KGHSH, CDR2 LQKENI. DNA for the CDR3: TGTGCCAGCTCACCCTCTACAGGGGGCTACGAGCAGTACTTC. As protein: CASSPSTGGYEQYF. Looking up the rest from reference TRBV18 and TRBJ2-7 gives the full variable domain: NAGVMQNPRHLVRRRGQEARLRCSPMKGHSHVYWYRQLPEEGLKFMVYLQKENIIDESGMPKERFSAEFPKEGPSILRIQQVVRGDSAAYFCASSPSTGGYEQYFGPGTRLTVT.

The CDR3 DNA reads TGTGCCAGCAGCTACGCCTTTAGGGGCGGAACTGAAGCTTTCTTT. Its translation: CASSYAFRGGTEAFF. This chain joins TRBV7-2 and TRBJ1-1, with a tentative D call TRBD1 (5 bases). CDR1 and CDR2 from the germline V gene are SGHTA and FQGNSA. CDR3 length: 15 residues. Trimming removed 4 bases at V and 5 bases at J, with 17 bases between.

This sequence joins TRBV7-6 and TRBJ2-2, with TRBD2 identical over 7 bases. Germline CDR1 reads SGHVS; CDR2 reads FNYEAQ. Germline trimming cut 5 bases from V and 4 bases from J; bases unmatched to any gene: 7. This CDR3 is 15 amino acids long. This CDR3 reads CASSQGGGGTGELFF. CDR3 nucleotides: TGTGCCAGCAGCCAAGGTGGCGGGGGCACCGGGGAGCTGTTTTTT.

This rearrangement joins TRBV27 to TRBJ1-2; 9 nucleotides agree with TRBD1. This CDR3 is built from 14 residues. From germline, CDR1 is MNHEY and CDR2 SMNVEV (reference sequence). The junction had 6 bases not matched to a gene; V was cut back by 6 bases and J by 4 bases. The chain's CDR3 is CASSPTGGLYGYTF. CDR3 DNA sequence: TGTGCCAGCAGCCCCACAGGGGGCCTCTATGGCTACACCTTC.

The chain uses TRBV14 and TRBJ1-3, with 8 bases aligning to TRBD1. The CDR3 sequence is 17 residues long. Germline CDR1 reads SGHDN; CDR2 reads FVKESK. V was pared by 2 bases and J by 2 bases, with 8 bases of the junction left unmatched. CDR3: CASSQWTGRSTGNTIYF. The DNA of the CDR3 is TGTGCCAGCAGCCAATGGACAGGGAGATCGACTGGAAACACCATATATTTT.